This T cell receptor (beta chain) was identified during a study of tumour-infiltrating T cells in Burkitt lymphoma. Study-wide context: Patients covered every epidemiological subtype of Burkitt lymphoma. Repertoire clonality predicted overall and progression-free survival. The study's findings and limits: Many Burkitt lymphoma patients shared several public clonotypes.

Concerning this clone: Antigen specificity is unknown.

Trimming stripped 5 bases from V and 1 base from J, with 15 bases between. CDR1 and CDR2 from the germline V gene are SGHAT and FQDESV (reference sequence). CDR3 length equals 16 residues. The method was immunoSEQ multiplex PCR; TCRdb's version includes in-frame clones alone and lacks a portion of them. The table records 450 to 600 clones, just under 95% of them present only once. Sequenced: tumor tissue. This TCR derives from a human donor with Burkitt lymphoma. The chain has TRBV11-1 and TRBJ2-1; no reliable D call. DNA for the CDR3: TGTGCCAGCAGCCACCTCTCCGTTCTTTCCTACAATGAGCAGTTCTTC. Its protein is CASSHLSVLSYNEQFF.